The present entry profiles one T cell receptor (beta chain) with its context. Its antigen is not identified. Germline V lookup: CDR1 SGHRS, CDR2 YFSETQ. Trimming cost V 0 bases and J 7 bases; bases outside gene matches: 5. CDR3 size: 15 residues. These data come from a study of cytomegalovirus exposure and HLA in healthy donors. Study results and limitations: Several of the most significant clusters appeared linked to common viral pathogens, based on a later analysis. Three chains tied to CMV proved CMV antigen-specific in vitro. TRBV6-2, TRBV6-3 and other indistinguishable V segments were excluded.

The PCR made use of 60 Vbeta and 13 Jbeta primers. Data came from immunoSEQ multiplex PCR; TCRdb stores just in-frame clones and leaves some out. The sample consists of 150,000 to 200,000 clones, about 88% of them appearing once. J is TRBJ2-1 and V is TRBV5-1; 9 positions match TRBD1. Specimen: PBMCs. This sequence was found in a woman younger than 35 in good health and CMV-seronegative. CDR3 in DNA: TGCGCCAGCAGCTTGGGAGGGACAGGGAATAATGAGCAGTTCTTC. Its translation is CASSLGGTGNNEQFF.